This TCR beta chain was identified during a study of regulatory T cells in long-lasting Graves disease. Germline loops: CDR1 LNHDA, CDR2 SQIVND (reference sequence). V was shortened by 7 bases and J by 3 bases, with 13 bases between the two germline ends. The CDR3 consists of 14 residues. This clonotype was detected a few times. The time point: newly diagnosed GD, antithyroid drugs for less than 3 months. The TCR library was made from RNA extracted from PBMCs. CDR3 regions were amplified by Arm-PCR using iRepertoire HTBI primers to build TCR beta libraries. TCRdb recomputed calls from the multiplex PCR reads with MiXCR, one row per CDR3 protein. The sample carries approximately 540,000 distinct CDR3 sequences, 12% recorded once. These sequences were also reported in another study, on T cells in Graves' hyperthyroidism and ophthalmopathy. That source notes: Blood also contained most expanded thyroid clonotypes above 0.001.

The TCR was taken from a woman in her twenties or thirties with Graves disease. This sample comprised peripheral blood mononuclear cells (PBMCs), obtained at new diagnosis, from a patient treated with antithyroid drugs. The gene calls are TRBV19 and TRBJ1-5, with D possibly matching TRBD1 (5 bases). CDR3 in DNA: TGTGCCAGTAAACCAGAGGGGACCAATCAGCCCCAGCATTTT. This translates into CASKPEGTNQPQHF.